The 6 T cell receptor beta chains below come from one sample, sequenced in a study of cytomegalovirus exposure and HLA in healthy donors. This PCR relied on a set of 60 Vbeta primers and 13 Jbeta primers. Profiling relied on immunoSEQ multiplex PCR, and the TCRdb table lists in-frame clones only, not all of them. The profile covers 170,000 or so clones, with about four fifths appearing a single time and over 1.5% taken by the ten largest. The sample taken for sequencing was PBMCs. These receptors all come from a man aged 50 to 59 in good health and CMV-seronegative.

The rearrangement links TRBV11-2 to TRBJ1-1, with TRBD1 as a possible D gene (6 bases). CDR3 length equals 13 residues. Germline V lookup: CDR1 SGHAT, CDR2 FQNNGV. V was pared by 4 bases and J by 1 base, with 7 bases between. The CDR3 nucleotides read TGTGCCAGCAGCTCGGACAGGAACACTGAAGCTTTCTTT. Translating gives CASSSDRNTEAFF.

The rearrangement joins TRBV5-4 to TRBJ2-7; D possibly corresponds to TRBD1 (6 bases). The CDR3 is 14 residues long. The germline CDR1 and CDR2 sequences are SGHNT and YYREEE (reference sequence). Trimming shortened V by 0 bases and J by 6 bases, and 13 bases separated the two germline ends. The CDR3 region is CASSLDRAKREQYF. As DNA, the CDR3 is TGTGCCAGCAGCTTGGACAGGGCGAAGCGCGAGCAGTACTTC. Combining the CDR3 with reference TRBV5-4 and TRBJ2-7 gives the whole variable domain ETGVTQSPTHLIKTRGQQVTLRCSSQSGHNTVSWYQQALGQGPQFIFQYYREEENGRGNFPPRFSGLQFPNYSSELNVNALELDDSALYLCASSLDRAKREQYFGPGTRLTVT.

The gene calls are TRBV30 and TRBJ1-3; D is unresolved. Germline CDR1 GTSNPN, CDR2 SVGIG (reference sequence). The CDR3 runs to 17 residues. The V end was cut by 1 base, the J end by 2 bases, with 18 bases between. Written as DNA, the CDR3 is TGTGCCTGGAGTGGAGAGTCGACAAAAAACCCTGGAAACACCATATATTTT. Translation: CAWSGESTKNPGNTIYF.

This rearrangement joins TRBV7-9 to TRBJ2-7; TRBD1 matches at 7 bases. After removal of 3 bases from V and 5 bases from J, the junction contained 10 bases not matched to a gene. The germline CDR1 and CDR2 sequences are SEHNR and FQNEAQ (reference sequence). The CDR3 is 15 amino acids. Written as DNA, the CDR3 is TGTGCCAGCAGCTTGGGGACAGCATCTCCTAACGAGCAGTACTTC. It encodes CASSLGTASPNEQYF.

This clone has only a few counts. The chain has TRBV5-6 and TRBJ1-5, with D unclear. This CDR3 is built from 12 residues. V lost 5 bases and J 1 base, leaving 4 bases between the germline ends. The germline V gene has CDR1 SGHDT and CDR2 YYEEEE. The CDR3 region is CASRASNQPQHF. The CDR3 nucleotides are TGTGCCAGCAGAGCCAGCAATCAGCCCCAGCATTTT.

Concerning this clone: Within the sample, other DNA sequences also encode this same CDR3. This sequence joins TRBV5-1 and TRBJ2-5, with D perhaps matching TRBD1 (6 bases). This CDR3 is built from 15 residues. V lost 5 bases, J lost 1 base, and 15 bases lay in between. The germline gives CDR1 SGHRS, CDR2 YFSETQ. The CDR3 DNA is TGCGCCAGCAGACTTCAGACAGGTACCCAAGAGACCCAGTACTTC. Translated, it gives CASRLQTGTQETQYF.